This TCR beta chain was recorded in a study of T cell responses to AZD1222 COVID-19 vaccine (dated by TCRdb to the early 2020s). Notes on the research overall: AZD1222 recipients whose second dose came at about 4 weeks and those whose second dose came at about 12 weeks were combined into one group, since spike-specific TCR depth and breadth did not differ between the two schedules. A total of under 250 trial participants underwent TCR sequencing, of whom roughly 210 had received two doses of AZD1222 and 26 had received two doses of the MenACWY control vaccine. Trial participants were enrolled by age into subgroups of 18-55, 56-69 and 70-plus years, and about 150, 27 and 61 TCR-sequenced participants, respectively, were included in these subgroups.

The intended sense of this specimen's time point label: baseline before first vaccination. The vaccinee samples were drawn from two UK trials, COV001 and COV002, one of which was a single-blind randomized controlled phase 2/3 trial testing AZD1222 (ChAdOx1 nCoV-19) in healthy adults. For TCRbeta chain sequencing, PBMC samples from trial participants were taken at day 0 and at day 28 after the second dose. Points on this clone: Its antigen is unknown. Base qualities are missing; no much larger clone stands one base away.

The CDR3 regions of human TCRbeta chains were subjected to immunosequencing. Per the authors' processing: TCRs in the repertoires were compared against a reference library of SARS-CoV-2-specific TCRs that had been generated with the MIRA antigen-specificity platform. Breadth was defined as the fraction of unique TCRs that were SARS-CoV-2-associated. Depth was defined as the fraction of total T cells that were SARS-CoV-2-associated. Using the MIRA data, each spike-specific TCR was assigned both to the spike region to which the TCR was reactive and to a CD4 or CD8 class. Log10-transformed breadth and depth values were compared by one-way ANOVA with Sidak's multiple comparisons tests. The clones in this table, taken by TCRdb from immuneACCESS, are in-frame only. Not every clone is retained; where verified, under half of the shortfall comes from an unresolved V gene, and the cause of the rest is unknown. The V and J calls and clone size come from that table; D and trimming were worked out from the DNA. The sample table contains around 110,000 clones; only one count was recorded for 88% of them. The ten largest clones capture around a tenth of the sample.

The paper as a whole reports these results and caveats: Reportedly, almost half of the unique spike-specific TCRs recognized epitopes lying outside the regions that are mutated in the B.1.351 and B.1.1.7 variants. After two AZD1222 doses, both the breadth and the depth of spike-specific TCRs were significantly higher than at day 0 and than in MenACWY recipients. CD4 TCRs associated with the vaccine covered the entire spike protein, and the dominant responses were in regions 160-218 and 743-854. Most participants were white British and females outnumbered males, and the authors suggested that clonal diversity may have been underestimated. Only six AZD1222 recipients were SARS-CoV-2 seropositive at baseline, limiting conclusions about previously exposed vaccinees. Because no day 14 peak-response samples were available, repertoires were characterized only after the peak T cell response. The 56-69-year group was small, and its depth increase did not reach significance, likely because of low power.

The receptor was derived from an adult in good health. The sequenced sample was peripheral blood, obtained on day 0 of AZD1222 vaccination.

The CDR3 reads as follows: CASSPPKGGGTPGETQYF. The base sequence is TGTGCCAGCTCACCACCGAAGGGCGGAGGGACTCCGGGAGAGACCCAGTACTTC. The chain links TRBV18 with TRBJ2-5; the D gene is perhaps TRBD2, on 6 matching bases. Looking up the germline V gene yields CDR1 KGHSH and CDR2 LQKENI. The trim is 0 bases for V and 4 bases for J, with a gap of 21 bases between the germline ends. Spanning cysteine to phenylalanine, the CDR3 consists of 18 amino acids. This entry keeps only the CDR3 DNA: 54 bases, framed from base 1. The full variable domain, completed from the reference TRBV18 and TRBJ2-5 proteins outside the CDR3, reads NAGVMQNPRHLVRRRGQEARLRCSPMKGHSHVYWYRQLPEEGLKFMVYLQKENIIDESGMPKERFSAEFPKEGPSILRIQQVVRGDSAAYFCASSPPKGGGTPGETQYFGPGTRLLVL.